These T cell receptor beta chains were read from a single sample in a study of multiple sclerosis patients with progressive multifocal leukoencephalopathy. Assay: immunoSEQ multiplex PCR; the TCRdb copy retains only in-frame clones and omits some. This table holds over 25,000 clones, about 88% found once. Here the sequenced sample was PBMCs, taken from a patient treated with natalizumab. The receptors come from a human donor with progressive multifocal leukoencephalopathy. CDR3s leave out the opening cysteine and the closing phenylalanine or tryptophan.

CDR3	J	V
ASSQGMKNTEAF	TRBJ1-1	TRBV4-2
ASSPLTSGRAGVYNEQF	TRBJ2-1	TRBV28
ASSEAAGNTGELF	TRBJ2-2	TRBV6-4
ASSFKDEQF	TRBJ2-1	TRBV13
ASSFMGLPNTGELF	TRBJ2-2	TRBV7-2
ASRSGTGELF	TRBJ2-2	TRBV6-6
ASSLGGRGTYEQY	TRBJ2-7	TRBV5-1
ASSDSGFENTIY	TRBJ1-3	TRBV25-1
ASSLSFDKTQY	TRBJ2-5	TRBV27
ASRPNPGQGTYEQY	TRBJ2-7	TRBV5-1
ASSTRIREPEF	TRBJ2-1	TRBV5-6
ASENPGQGSRLGYT	TRBJ1-2	TRBV28
ASSVAGTGRMGYT	TRBJ1-2	TRBV5-6
ASSQDRGGYGYT	TRBJ1-2	TRBV4-3
ASSLLGYPGETQY	TRBJ2-5	TRBV5-1
ASSPRTSGSYEQY	TRBJ2-7	TRBV7-8
ASSPQETQY	TRBJ2-5	TRBV7-8
ASSQTGGHQEQY	TRBJ2-7	TRBV7-2
ASSPRQGLGTGELF	TRBJ2-2	TRBV11-3
ASTGYAGELF	TRBJ2-2	TRBV6-5
ASSPGSFNEQF	TRBJ2-1	TRBV18
ASSGALEQY	TRBJ2-7	TRBV7-2
ASSSGLAGENAGELF	TRBJ2-2	TRBV5-4
ASSWSSGMPRSEQF	TRBJ2-1	TRBV5-1
ASSHLTAPSYEQY	TRBJ2-7	TRBV14
ASSWGTSGEQY	TRBJ2-7	TRBV19
ASSLAPGTGYRTGELF	TRBJ2-2	TRBV7-2
ASSRSGNEQY	TRBJ2-7	TRBV6-5
SVEDPDRGLAGYT	TRBJ1-2	TRBV29-1
ASSLMENANTGELF	TRBJ2-2	TRBV11-2
ASSPVSGNYNEQF	TRBJ2-1	TRBV5-1
ASSPQPREQF	TRBJ2-1	TRBV5-4
ASSAGGSSYEQY	TRBJ2-7	TRBV7-2
ASSQELGQPQH	TRBJ1-5	TRBV4-3
AGGVDEKLF	TRBJ1-4	TRBV6-6
ASSQRSGLEQY	TRBJ2-7	TRBV4-1
ASSVGQGVFYEQY	TRBJ2-7	TRBV19
ASSQDVLREQY	TRBJ2-7	TRBV4-2
ASSLPGGAGGQPQH	TRBJ1-5	TRBV6-6
ASSLQGMNTEAF	TRBJ1-1	TRBV5-4
ASLAGREQF	TRBJ2-1	TRBV7-2
ASSPGQSNEQF	TRBJ2-1	TRBV18
ASSLGGPGPYNEQF	TRBJ2-1	TRBV5-6
ASSLTFAGGPGDTQY	TRBJ2-3	TRBV7-3
ASSYSKLGMAEAF	TRBJ1-1	TRBV6-5